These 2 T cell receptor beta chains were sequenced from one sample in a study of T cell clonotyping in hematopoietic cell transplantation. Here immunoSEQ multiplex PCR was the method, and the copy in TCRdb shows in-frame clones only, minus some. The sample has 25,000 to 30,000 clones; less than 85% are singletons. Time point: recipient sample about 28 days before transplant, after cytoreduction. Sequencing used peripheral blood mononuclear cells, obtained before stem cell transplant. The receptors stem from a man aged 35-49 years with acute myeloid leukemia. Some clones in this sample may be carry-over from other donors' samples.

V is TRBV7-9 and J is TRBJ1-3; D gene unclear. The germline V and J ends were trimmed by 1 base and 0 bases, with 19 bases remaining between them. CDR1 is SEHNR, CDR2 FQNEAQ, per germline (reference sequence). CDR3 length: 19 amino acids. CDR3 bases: TGTGCCAGCAGCTTAGATCTCGGCTGGACGACAAGCTCTGGAAACACCATATATTTT. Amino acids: CASSLDLGWTTSSGNTIYF.

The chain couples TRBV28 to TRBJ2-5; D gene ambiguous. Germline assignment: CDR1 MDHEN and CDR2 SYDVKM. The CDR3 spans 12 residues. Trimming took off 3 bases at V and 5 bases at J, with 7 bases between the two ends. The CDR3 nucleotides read TGTGCCAGCAGTTTCCTAGGGGAGACCCAGTACTTC. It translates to CASSFLGETQYF.